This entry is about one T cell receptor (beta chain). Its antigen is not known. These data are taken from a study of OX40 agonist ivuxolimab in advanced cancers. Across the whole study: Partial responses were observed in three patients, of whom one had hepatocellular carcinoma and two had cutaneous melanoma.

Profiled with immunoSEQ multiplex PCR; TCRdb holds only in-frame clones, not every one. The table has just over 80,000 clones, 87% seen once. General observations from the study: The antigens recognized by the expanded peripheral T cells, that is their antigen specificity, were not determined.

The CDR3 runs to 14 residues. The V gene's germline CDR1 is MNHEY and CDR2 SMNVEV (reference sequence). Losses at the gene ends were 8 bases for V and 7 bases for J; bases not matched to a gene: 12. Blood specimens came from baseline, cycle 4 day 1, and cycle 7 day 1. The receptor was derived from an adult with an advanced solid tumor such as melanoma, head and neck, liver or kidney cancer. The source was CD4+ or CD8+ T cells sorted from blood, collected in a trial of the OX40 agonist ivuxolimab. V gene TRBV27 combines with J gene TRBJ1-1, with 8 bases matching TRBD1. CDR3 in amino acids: CASGRTGRILEAFF. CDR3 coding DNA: TGTGCCAGCGGGCGGACAGGGCGCATTCTTGAAGCTTTCTTT.